What follows are 25 T cell receptor beta chains derived from one specimen sequenced in a study of T cells in Graves' hyperthyroidism and ophthalmopathy. RNA transcripts provided the source from which TCR beta CDR3 regions were amplified. The TCR CDR3 was amplified in a first-round RT-PCR using the HTBI primer set. TCRdb ran MiXCR on the multiplex PCR reads and lists one entry per CDR3 protein. Of around 500,000 distinct CDR3 sequences in the sample, 14% were seen once. Sequences were obtained from blood. All receptors derive from a woman aged 18-29 years with Graves' hyperthyroidism.

This clonotype was detected only a few times. The chain recombines TRBV14 with TRBJ1-4; 8 nucleotides align to TRBD1. The germline gives CDR1 SGHDN, CDR2 FVKESK. The CDR3 spans 14 residues. The V gene end was trimmed by 0 bases and the J gene end by 11 bases; junction bases not matched to a gene: 5. The CDR3 reads CASSQDQGASKLFF. DNA of the CDR3: TGTGCCAGCAGCCAAGACCAGGGGGCGAGTAAACTGTTTTTT.

This clonotype has ten or more counts. The V gene is TRBV2, the J gene TRBJ1-5; D gene unclear. The CDR3 extends over 14 amino acids. Trimming left V 7 bases short and J 1 base short, with 11 bases between. Per the germline V gene, CDR1 is SNHLY and CDR2 is FYNNEI. CDR3 in amino acids: CASTKMDSNQPQHF. The CDR3, as DNA: TGTGCCAGCACCAAAATGGACAGCAATCAGCCCCAGCATTTT.

This clonotype came up a few times. This chain joins TRBV6-1 and TRBJ2-2; tentative D call: TRBD1 (6 bases). Germline V gives CDR1 MNHNS, CDR2 SASEGT. The CDR3 is made up of 14 amino acids. V shed 7 bases and J shed 6 bases, with 15 bases lying between them. The CDR3 protein is CASKGQGSAGELFF. In DNA form, the CDR3 reads TGTGCCAGCAAAGGGCAGGGGTCCGCCGGGGAGCTGTTTTTT.

V usage is TRBV24-1 and J usage is TRBJ1-1; D is perhaps TRBD1 (5 bases). Germline CDR1 KGHDR, CDR2 SFDVKD. V was clipped by 7 bases and J by 7 bases, with 12 bases between them. The length of the CDR3 is 12 residues. CDR3 DNA: TGTGCCACCAGCCAGGGTAACTTTGAAGCTTTCTTT. This sequence encodes CATSQGNFEAFF.

The chain recombines TRBV4-1 with TRBJ1-5, with D possibly matching TRBD1 (5 bases). Between the trimmed V and J ends, which lost 8 bases and 2 bases, there was a span of 16 bases. CDR1 is MGHRA and CDR2 is YSYEKL in the germline V gene. This CDR3 comprises 15 residues. DNA of the CDR3: TGCGCCAGCGCCACGGCAGGGCCACGCAATCAGCCCCAGCATTTT. Protein: CASATAGPRNQPQHF.

This clonotype came up a few times. The chain recombines TRBV20-1 with TRBJ1-4, with a possible D match to TRBD1 (6 bases). The CDR3 is 15 residues long. Per germline, CDR1 DFQATT and CDR2 SNEGSKA (reference sequence). V was cut by 0 bases and J by 0 bases, with 8 bases left in between. The CDR3 region is CSAREYRATNEKLFF. CDR3 bases: TGCAGTGCTAGAGAATACAGGGCAACTAATGAAAAACTGTTTTTT.

The sample holds many counts of this clonotype. CDR3 in amino acids: CASSPKAGLVNEQFF. The CDR3 coding sequence is TGTGCCAGCAGTCCCAAAGCCGGACTAGTTAATGAGCAGTTCTTC. This rearrangement joins TRBV27 to TRBJ2-1; 7 bases line up with TRBD2. This CDR3 is built from 15 residues. With 5 bases clipped from V and 7 bases from J, the junction kept 11 bases outside the gene matches. The V gene's germline CDR1 is MNHEY and CDR2 SMNVEV (reference sequence).

This clonotype was recorded many times. This chain uses TRBV20-1 with TRBJ2-2; TRBD1 matches 8 bases. The CDR3 sequence is 17 residues long. The germline CDR1 and CDR2 sequences are DFQATT and SNEGSKA (reference sequence). V lost 0 bases, J lost 5 bases, and 11 bases stayed unmatched. This CDR3 reads CSARDPQRTGPTGELFF. The CDR3 nucleotides read TGCAGTGCTAGAGATCCCCAACGGACAGGGCCAACCGGGGAGCTGTTTTTT.

The table lists this clonotype with many counts. The rearrangement uses TRBV20-1 and TRBJ2-5, with D possibly matching TRBD1 (5 bases). V was pared by 5 bases and J by 7 bases, with 17 bases between. The CDR3 sequence is 13 residues long. From germline, CDR1 is DFQATT and CDR2 SNEGSKA (reference sequence). CDR3 residues: CSASGHAWVTQYF. The CDR3 nucleotides are TGCAGTGCTTCAGGACACGCCTGGGTGACCCAGTACTTC.

The chain joins TRBV19 to TRBJ2-3; D is possibly TRBD2 (6 bases). Germline V CDR1 and CDR2: LNHDA, SQIVND (reference sequence). V was trimmed by 3 bases and J by 3 bases, leaving 10 bases between them. The CDR3 is made up of 14 amino acids. CDR3 DNA: TGTGCCAGTAGTATGCTTCGGGGGACAGATACGCAGTATTTT. The encoded protein is CASSMLRGTDTQYF. The variable domain in full, with the rest retrieved from reference TRBV19 and TRBJ2-3, is DGGITQSPKYLFRKEGQNVTLSCEQNLNHDAMYWYRQDPGQGLRLIYYSQIVNDFQKGDIAEGYSVSREKKESFPLTVTSAQKNPTAFYLCASSMLRGTDTQYFGPGTRLTVL.

This clonotype was detected once. A read error may be the cause here, since a much bigger clone is one base away. This sequence joins TRBV11-2 and TRBJ1-3; weak D call: TRBD1 (5 bases). The CDR3 spans 17 residues. Germline-derived CDR1 and CDR2 are SGHAT and FQNNGV. The V end was cut by 1 base, the J end by 0 bases, with 13 bases between. CDR3 sequence reads: CASSLGAGTGSGNTIYF. DNA for the CDR3: TGTGCCAGCAGCTTAGGTGCCGGGACGGGCTCTGGAAACACCATATATTTT.

This clonotype was detected many times. The chain combines TRBV6-1 with TRBJ2-1; D remains unclear. In germline, CDR1 is MNHNS, CDR2 SASEGT. Trimming pared 7 bases from V and 6 bases from J, leaving 10 bases between. The CDR3 spans 12 residues. CDR3 nucleotides: TGTGCCAGCAAAGACTCGGGCAATGAGCAGTTCTTC. It codes for CASKDSGNEQFF.

The sample holds many counts of this clonotype. The chain couples TRBV5-1 to TRBJ1-4, with D perhaps matching TRBD1 (6 bases). CDR3 length: 14 residues. Between the trimmed V and J ends, which lost 0 bases and 8 bases, there was a span of 11 bases. Germline V gene lookup returns CDR1 SGHRS and CDR2 YFSETQ. Here the CDR3 DNA reads TGCGCCAGCAGCTTGGGAGCAGGGGAGGAAAAACTGTTTTTT. Translated: CASSLGAGEEKLFF.

This sequence joins TRBV6-4 and TRBJ2-3, with TRBD1 matching 8 bases. The ends lost 5 bases at V and 3 bases at J; junction bases unmatched: 10. The CDR3 is 16 amino acids. Germline assignment: CDR1 MRHNA and CDR2 SNTAGT. This CDR3 reads CASSPGTGSTTDTQYF. The CDR3 DNA reads TGTGCCAGCAGTCCCGGGACAGGTTCGACGACAGATACGCAGTATTTT.

This clonotype was recorded at least ten times. The chain links TRBV12-3 or TRBV12-4 to TRBJ1-2; D uncertain. Trimming shortened V by 3 bases and J by 8 bases, and 7 bases separated the two germline ends. This CDR3 contains 11 residues. The CDR3 DNA sequence: TGTGCCAGCAGTTTTGGTCAGGGCTACACCTTC. Its protein product is CASSFGQGYTF.

This clonotype has at least ten counts. The chain joins TRBV5-1 to TRBJ1-1; tentatively, D is TRBD1 (6 bases). Between the trimmed V and J ends, which lost 2 bases and 2 bases, there was a span of 10 bases. Germline V gives CDR1 SGHRS, CDR2 YFSETQ. The CDR3 totals 14 residues. The CDR3 loop reads CASSFTGYNTEAFF. CDR3 DNA: TGCGCCAGCAGCTTTACAGGGTATAACACTGAAGCTTTCTTT.

This clonotype was recorded a few times. V gene TRBV6-1 combines with J gene TRBJ1-2, with D unresolved. CDR1 and CDR2 from the germline V gene are MNHNS and SASEGT. This CDR3 spans 15 amino acids. V was cut by 6 bases and J by 4 bases, with 18 bases left in between. CDR3 region: CASSAQPGDIYGYTF. The CDR3 DNA sequence: TGTGCCAGCAGCGCGCAACCCGGAGATATCTATGGCTACACCTTC.

This clonotype was detected ten times or more. The rearrangement joins TRBV2 to TRBJ2-7, with 7 bases that match TRBD2. The ends lost 4 bases at V and 5 bases at J; junction bases unmatched: 11. Germline CDR1 SNHLY, CDR2 FYNNEI. The CDR3 contains 15 residues. For the CDR3, the DNA is TGTGCCAGCAGTGCGATTAGGACTAGGACTAACGAGCAGTACTTC. Amino acids: CASSAIRTRTNEQYF.

In this sample, this clonotype turned up many times. This sequence joins TRBV19 and TRBJ1-1; TRBD1 aligns across 9 bases. Looked up from germline, CDR1 is LNHDA and CDR2 is SQIVND (reference sequence). Germline trimming cut 7 bases from V and 0 bases from J; bases unmatched to any gene: 12. CDR3 length: 17 amino acids. CDR3 coding DNA: TGTGCCAGTATCACCGGGACAGGGAATTGGATGAACACTGAAGCTTTCTTT. Protein sequence: CASITGTGNWMNTEAFF. The complete variable domain, with remaining parts taken from reference TRBV19 and TRBJ1-1, reads DGGITQSPKYLFRKEGQNVTLSCEQNLNHDAMYWYRQDPGQGLRLIYYSQIVNDFQKGDIAEGYSVSREKKESFPLTVTSAQKNPTAFYLCASITGTGNWMNTEAFFGQGTRLTVV.

There are a few counts of this clonotype. The rearrangement joins TRBV24-1 to TRBJ2-1; D possibly matches TRBD1 or TRBD2 (5 bases each). Trimming removed 4 bases at V and 9 bases at J, with 12 bases between. This CDR3 region has 13 residues. From germline, CDR1 is KGHDR and CDR2 SFDVKD. The CDR3 coding sequence is TGTGCCACCAGTGAGCTACTTGGGGGTGAGCAGTTCTTC. It encodes CATSELLGGEQFF.

This clonotype has a count of ten or more. The gene calls are TRBV19 and TRBJ1-1; 7 positions match TRBD1. With 4 bases clipped from V and 10 bases from J, the junction kept 9 bases outside the gene matches. Germline CDR1 reads LNHDA; CDR2 reads SQIVND (reference sequence). The CDR3 spans 13 residues. CDR3 loop: CASSTQQGKGAFF. The CDR3 DNA reads TGTGCCAGTAGTACCCAACAGGGGAAGGGAGCTTTCTTT.

Ten or more counts support this clonotype. This chain connects TRBV3-1 to TRBJ1-5; the D is unclear. The germline gives CDR1 LGHDT, CDR2 YNNKEL (reference sequence). V was shortened by 0 bases and J by 7 bases, with 10 bases between the two germline ends. The CDR3 is 14 amino acids. The CDR3 region has the DNA TGTGCCAGCAGCCAAGATCTAGTAGGGCAGCCCCAGCATTTT. This codes for CASSQDLVGQPQHF.

The genes are TRBV3-1 and TRBJ1-1, with D possibly being TRBD1 (5 bases). The CDR3 is 14 amino acids. Germline V lookup: CDR1 LGHDT, CDR2 YNNKEL (reference sequence). The ends were cut back, 4 bases at V and 2 bases at J, with 11 bases in the middle. In nucleotides, the CDR3 is TGTGCCAGCAGCCGGGACGGGTTAAACACTGAAGCTTTCTTT. Amino acids: CASSRDGLNTEAFF.

In its sample, this clonotype was seen many times. V is TRBV3-1 and J is TRBJ2-7, with 13 bases aligning to TRBD2. The CDR3 length is 16 residues. The junction had 10 bases not matched to a gene; V was cut back by 5 bases and J by 6 bases. Germline CDR1 LGHDT, CDR2 YNNKEL (reference sequence). The CDR3 nucleotides read TGTGCCAGCAGCGTCAAAGGACTAGCGGGAGTAACCGAGCAGTACTTC. Translating it yields CASSVKGLAGVTEQYF.

CDR3 sequence: CASSHQGQVGQPQHF. CDR3 nucleotides: TGTGCCAGCTCTCACCAAGGACAGGTCGGTCAGCCCCAGCATTTT. The chain uses TRBV18 and TRBJ1-5; 7 nucleotides line up with TRBD1. J gave up 6 bases and V 6 bases, and 11 bases lay outside the gene matches. Germline V gene sequence: CDR1 KGHSH, CDR2 LQKENI. The CDR3 covers 15 residues.